This T cell receptor (beta chain) was identified during a study of Ad26.COV2.S vaccination and SARS-CoV-2 variants (dated by TCRdb to about 2021). Study-level background: Donors in the vaccine arm were drawn from COV1001, a phase I-IIa trial of Ad26.COV2.S in healthy adults that was multicentre, randomized, double-blind and placebo-controlled. Ad26.COV2.S was administered intramuscularly at a dose of 5x10^10 or 1x10^11 viral particles, either as one shot or as two shots given 56 days apart. TCRbeta repertoire sequencing was used to assess the specificity and breadth of SARS-CoV-2-reactive T cell receptors after Ad26.COV2.S vaccination. The TCR-sequenced set comprised approximately 32 samples: about 19 Ad26.COV2.S vaccine recipients, 5 placebo recipients and 8 SARS-CoV-2 convalescent individuals. Trial participants were randomized into five groups of five: low-dose or high-dose Ad26.COV2.S given once or twice, or placebo on both occasions. Throughout the experiments and outcome assessment, investigators stayed blinded to trial group allocation. Broader findings and caveats from the paper: Vaccine and placebo recipients had comparable non-spike TCR breadth, which fits with the vaccine containing only spike. The study was not powered to compare responses between vaccine doses or regimens. Spike-specific TCR breadth was higher in Ad26.COV2.S recipients than in placebo recipients (P = 0.0014). It was noted by the authors that total T cell responses may have been underestimated by the TCR breadth and depth analyses. After vaccination, spike-specific CD8+ and CD4+ T cell responses were reported to show substantial breadth.

The trim is 0 bases for V and 6 bases for J, with a gap of 15 bases between the germline ends. The CDR3 spans 15 residues, from the cysteine through the phenylalanine. Only the CDR3 part of the read is kept: 45 bases, read in frame from the first base. Looking up the germline V gene (reference sequence) yields CDR1 SGHKS and CDR2 YYEKEE. The treatment or condition label for this specimen denotes: roughly 19 received Ad26.COV2.S at low or high dose, single or two shots; about 5 received placebo; per-sample allocation not given. Repertoires of vaccine and placebo recipients were sequenced from samples taken on day 63 after the first injection. Between 29 July and 7 August 2020, Cohort 1b enrolled around 24 adults aged 18-55 years at one site in Boston, USA. Ad26.COV2.S consisted of a replication-incompetent adenovirus type 26 vector by which a prefusion-stabilized SARS-CoV-2 spike protein from the original Wuhan strain was expressed.

TCRbeta CDR3 regions were sequenced with the immunoSEQ Assay. After extraction, genomic DNA underwent amplification by bias-controlled multiplex PCR, followed by high-throughput sequencing. The study's processing was this. Collapsing and filtering of sequences were performed to quantify the absolute abundance of each unique TCRbeta CDR3 region. Usable DNA was measured by amplifying reference genes present in all nucleated cells, and TCRbeta template counts were normalized to that usable DNA to estimate T cell fraction. Repertoire TCRs were annotated as SARS-CoV-2-specific by exact matching of V gene, CDR3 amino acid sequence and J gene to a known reactive TCR set. MIRA supplied the reference SARS-CoV-2 TCR set, which was filtered for enrichment in COVID-19-positive ImmuneCODE repertoires so that public or cross-reactive TCRs were removed. Drawing on the MIRA antigens, annotated TCRs were analysed further at the level of specific ORF or position within ORF. Breadth was defined as the number of annotated unique rearrangements divided by the total number of unique productive rearrangements, and depth was defined as the summed frequency of the annotated unique rearrangements. Two-sided Wilcoxon rank-sum tests were applied when comparing TCR breadth between groups. What TCRdb holds here is the immuneACCESS table cut down to in-frame rearrangements. Part of the clones is not present; checked against another copy, under half of the missing clones reflect an unresolved V gene, and the others are unexplained. From that table come the V and J calls and clone size; the DNA was used to work out D and trimming. The sample table records around 400,000 clones; around four fifths of these occur just once. The ten largest clones capture approximately 7% of the sample.

Note on this clone: Its cognate antigen has yet to be identified. Per-base qualities were not stored, and no clone one base away is much larger.

The material was peripheral blood, obtained in a trial of Ad26.COV2.S vaccine versus placebo. This TCR was recovered from a person between 18 and 59 years old who received the Ad26.COV2.S COVID-19 vaccine or a placebo. In this chain, TRBV5-5 is recombined with TRBJ1-2, and possibly TRBD1, on 6 matching bases. DNA sequence: TGTGCCAGCAGCTTGGCTGCAGGGGCCGTGAATGGCTACACCTTC. It specifies CASSLAAGAVNGYTF.